This T cell receptor (beta chain) was obtained from a study of Ad26.COV2.S vaccination and SARS-CoV-2 variants. Background on the study: Ad26.COV2.S given intramuscularly, once or twice 56 days apart.

Study-wide findings and caveats: The TCR breadth and depth analyses may have produced an underestimate of total T cell responses.

Profiled with immunoSEQ multiplex PCR; TCRdb holds only in-frame clones, not every one. The profile shows around 370,000 clones, approximately 85% of them singletons. Remarks on this clone: Its matching antigen is unknown.

Germline CDR1 reads ENHRY; CDR2 reads SYGVKD. The CDR3 contains 17 residues. J was trimmed by 2 bases and V by 11 bases; bases with no gene match: 16. Treatment meaning: 15 to 20 received Ad26.COV2.S at low or high dose, single or two shots; several received placebo; per-sample allocation not given. On day 63 after the first injection, vaccine and placebo recipients gave samples. Participants' vaccine, an Ad26 vector, delivered Wuhan-strain SARS-CoV-2 spike. Sequencing used peripheral blood, obtained in a trial of Ad26.COV2.S vaccine versus placebo. This receptor was obtained from a person aged 18-65 years who received the Ad26.COV2.S COVID-19 vaccine or a placebo. The chain employs TRBV10-3 and TRBJ1-5, with 9 bases matching TRBD1. The CDR3 DNA reads TGTGCCGCCTCCGGGACAGGGTTAGCGAGTCGCAATCAGCCCCAGCATTTT. It translates to CAASGTGLASRNQPQHF.